The 29 T cell receptor beta chains in this list originate from one sample, sequenced in a study of blood T cell repertoires in COVID-19. Libraries were prepared by immunoSEQ multiplex PCR; TCRdb keeps only in-frame clonotypes and omits some of them. This sample has about 130,000 clones, with around 78% found just once. Specimen: peripheral blood. These receptors originate from a human donor in a cohort sampled during active COVID-19.

The chain employs TRBV5-4 and TRBJ2-7; a possible D gene is TRBD2 (5 bases). Between the trimmed V and J ends, which lost 2 bases and 2 bases, there was a span of 17 bases. Germline V lookup: CDR1 SGHNT, CDR2 YYREEE (reference sequence). This CDR3 comprises 16 residues. The CDR3 sequence: CASSFAAGRPTYEQYF. The CDR3 nucleotides are TGTGCCAGCAGCTTCGCCGCGGGCAGACCCACCTACGAGCAGTACTTC.

The chain links TRBV5-1 to TRBJ2-6; possible D gene TRBD1, 5 bases. Germline CDR1 SGHRS, CDR2 YFSETQ. There are 18 residues in the CDR3. V shed 3 bases and J shed 0 bases, with 16 bases lying between them. CDR3 sequence reads: CASSSPPGQGSGANVLTF. The CDR3 DNA reads as TGCGCCAGCAGCTCTCCGCCCGGGCAGGGCTCTGGGGCCAACGTCCTGACTTTC.

This clone was counted between two and nine times. The rearrangement links TRBV19 to TRBJ2-1, with 12 bases matching TRBD2. V lost 9 bases and J lost 0; bases outside the gene matches: 18. CDR3 length: 20 amino acids. Germline V lookup: CDR1 LNHDA, CDR2 SQIVND (reference sequence). The CDR3 region has the DNA TGTGCCAGCTCCCCCTCATTACTAGCGGGGGGCCTTAGCTCCTACAATGAGCAGTTCTTC. Translated: CASSPSLLAGGLSSYNEQFF.

In DNA, the CDR3 is TGCGCCAGCAGCGAAACCAGGGGTCGGGAGACCCAGTACTTC. Protein: CASSETRGRETQYF. The rearrangement joins TRBV10-2 to TRBJ2-5, with D tentatively TRBD1 (6 bases). The germline V gene has CDR1 WSHSY and CDR2 SAAADI. This CDR3 region has 14 residues. Between the trimmed V and J ends, which lost 6 bases and 5 bases, there was a span of 16 bases.

V and J are TRBV25-1 and TRBJ1-2, with D unclear. V shed 3 bases and J shed 5 bases, with 13 bases lying between them. Germline loops: CDR1 MGHDK, CDR2 SYGVNS. This CDR3 is built from 14 residues. The CDR3: CASSDQDQLYGYTF. The CDR3 bases are TGTGCCAGCAGTGACCAGGATCAATTATATGGCTACACCTTC.

A few counts support this clone. CDR3 coding DNA: TGTGCCAGCAGTAGGAGAGAAGGTGGCTACACCTTC. It is translated as CASSRREGGYTF. The V gene is TRBV2, the J gene TRBJ1-2; no definite D call. Germline V gives CDR1 SNHLY, CDR2 FYNNEI. This CDR3 region has 12 residues. Trimming removed 5 bases from V and 7 bases from J, with 11 bases in between.

The chain joins TRBV3-1 (or the pseudogene TRBV3-2) to TRBJ2-7; tentative D call: TRBD1 (5 bases). Germline V gives CDR1 LGHDT, CDR2 YNNKEL (reference sequence). V gave up 1 base and J gave up 3 bases, with 16 bases separating them. The CDR3 runs to 16 residues. CDR3 nucleotide sequence: TGTGCCAGCAGCCAAGGTCACCATCAGGGTATCTACGAGCAGTACTTC. Translation gives CASSQGHHQGIYEQYF.

In DNA, the CDR3 is TGTGCCAGCTCACCTGTGGGGGCGAGTAGCACAGATACGCAGTATTTT. Protein product: CASSPVGASSTDTQYF. The chain links TRBV18 to TRBJ2-3; D is perhaps TRBD1 (6 bases). The CDR3 length is 16 residues. V was cut by 3 bases and J by 0 bases, with 13 bases left in between. The germline gives CDR1 KGHSH, CDR2 LQKENI.

This clone was picked up a small number of times. The rearrangement links TRBV30 to TRBJ1-5; D remains ambiguous. Trimming pared 2 bases from V and 3 bases from J, leaving 11 bases between. The CDR3 totals 14 residues. Germline V CDR1 and CDR2: GTSNPN, SVGIG (reference sequence). CDR3: CAWSREDPNQPQHF. The CDR3 region has the DNA TGTGCCTGGAGTAGGGAGGATCCCAATCAGCCCCAGCATTTT.

This chain joins TRBV4-1 and TRBJ2-7, with 8 nucleotides matching TRBD1. The CDR3 totals 15 residues. The trim removed 1 base at V and 0 bases at J, leaving 2 bases unmatched. Germline V gene sequence: CDR1 MGHRA, CDR2 YSYEKL. This CDR3 reads CASSQVGQGSYEQYF. Written as DNA, the CDR3 is TGCGCCAGCAGCCAAGTCGGACAGGGCTCCTACGAGCAGTACTTC.

The rearrangement joins TRBV7-9 to TRBJ1-2, with 9 bases matching TRBD1. CDR3 length equals 15 residues. From germline, CDR1 is SEHNR and CDR2 FQNEAQ (reference sequence). V trimming: 5 bases; J trimming: 8 bases; junction bases outside the gene matches: 12. The CDR3 nucleotides are TGTGCCAGCAGCCCCAATCGGGACAGGGACCGAGGCTACACCTTC. As protein: CASSPNRDRDRGYTF.

A few counts support this clone. The V gene is TRBV5-6, the J gene TRBJ2-7, with D tentatively TRBD2 (5 bases). V was clipped by 4 bases and J by 0 bases, with 11 bases between them. The CDR3 consists of 14 residues. Germline CDR1 is SGHDT and CDR2 is YYEEEE. CDR3 nucleotides: TGTGCCAGCAGCAAGCGACGGGACTCCTACGAGCAGTACTTC. Translated: CASSKRRDSYEQYF.

The chain joins TRBV11-3 to TRBJ2-5; TRBD2 aligns across 10 bases. Germline V gene data show CDR1 as SGHNT and CDR2 as YENEEA. V dropped 4 bases and J dropped 3; count of bases not matched to a gene: 5. CDR3 length: 15 amino acids. The DNA of the CDR3 is TGTGCCAGCAGCTCCCGAGGACTAGCGGAAGAGACCCAGTACTTC. Translated, it gives CASSSRGLAEETQYF. Based on the CDR3 plus reference TRBV11-3 and TRBJ2-5, the full variable domain is EAGVVQSPRYKIIEKKQPVAFWCNPISGHNTLYWYLQNLGQGPELLIRYENEEAVDDSQLPKDRFSAERLKGVDSTLKIQPAELGDSAVYLCASSSRGLAEETQYFGPGTRLLVL.

Points on this clone: At one of its ends the junction is not consistent with the germline gene, which may arise from a read error. The V gene is TRBV5-4, the J gene TRBJ2-5; 10 bases are shared with TRBD1. The germline V gene encodes CDR1 SGHNT and CDR2 YYREEE (reference sequence). The CDR3 is made up of 15 amino acids. CDR3 in DNA: TGTGCCAGCAGCTTTGACAGGGGGCACCAGGAGACCCAGTACTTC. Its protein is CASSFDRGHQETQYF.

The chain joins TRBV15 to TRBJ1-1; 9 bases are shared with TRBD1. The CDR3 consists of 15 residues. The germline gives CDR1 LNHNV, CDR2 YYDKDF (reference sequence). V lost 3 bases to trimming and J lost 4 bases; unmatched junction nucleotides: 6. The CDR3 spells CATSRPDRGSTEAFF. CDR3 nucleotide sequence: TGTGCCACCAGCAGGCCGGACAGGGGTTCCACTGAAGCTTTCTTT.

This clone was detected only a few times. V usage is TRBV30 and J usage is TRBJ1-2; D is perhaps TRBD1 (5 bases). The CDR3 loop spans 13 amino acids. V gave up 6 bases and J gave up 5 bases, with 16 bases separating them. Germline V gives CDR1 GTSNPN, CDR2 SVGIG (reference sequence). The CDR3 is CACAQGTSYGYTF. As DNA, the CDR3 is TGTGCCTGCGCCCAGGGTACCTCTTATGGCTACACCTTC.

This clone turned up a few times. The chain recombines TRBV21-1 with TRBJ1-6. TRBV21-1 is labeled a pseudogene. The CDR3 totals 17 residues. DNA of the CDR3: TGTGCCAGCAGCAATCGTCGGCGGGGGCTATATAATTCACCCCTCCACTTT. This encodes CASSNRRRGLYNSPLHF.

The V gene is TRBV5-4, the J gene TRBJ2-2, with 8 bases matching TRBD2. The CDR3 sequence is 16 residues long. V was clipped by 1 base and J by 0 bases; unmatched bases: 2. Germline V CDR1 and CDR2: SGHNT, YYREEE (reference sequence). DNA of the CDR3: TGTGCCAGCAGCTTGAATAGCGGGGCGAACACCGGGGAGCTGTTTTTT. It translates to CASSLNSGANTGELFF.

The chain is built from TRBV9 and TRBJ1-2; maybe TRBD1 (5 bases). Trimming removed 5 bases from V and 3 bases from J, with 17 bases in between. This CDR3 contains 15 residues. Germline CDR1 SGDLS, CDR2 YYNGEE. The DNA of the CDR3 is TGTGCCAGCAGTCCGGGGGGAGGCTACGACTATGGCTACACCTTC. It yields the protein CASSPGGGYDYGYTF.

The rearrangement links TRBV11-2 to TRBJ2-1; D unclear. CDR1 and CDR2 from the germline V gene are SGHAT and FQNNGV. The CDR3 length is 14 residues. V was shortened by 0 bases and J by 6 bases, with 9 bases between the two germline ends. For the CDR3, the DNA is TGTGCCAGCAGCTTAGAGCCTAGGAGCAATGAGCAGTTCTTC. It specifies CASSLEPRSNEQFF.

The chain uses TRBV15 and TRBJ1-4; TRBD1 aligns across 7 bases. J gave up 7 bases and V 5 bases, and 7 bases lay outside the gene matches. CDR1 and CDR2 from the germline V gene are LNHNV and YYDKDF (reference sequence). The CDR3 has 14 amino acids. The chain's CDR3 is CATSETGPVEKLFF. CDR3 bases: TGTGCCACCAGCGAGACAGGGCCTGTTGAAAAACTGTTTTTT.

The chain combines TRBV4-2 with TRBJ1-1; D not resolved. The CDR3 has 13 amino acids. Germline values: CDR1 LGHNA, CDR2 YNFKEQ. V lost 0 bases to trimming and J lost 5 bases, with 7 bases between them. The CDR3 coding sequence is TGTGCCAGCAGCCAAGAACGAGGGACTGAAGCTTTCTTT. Protein sequence: CASSQERGTEAFF.

The V gene is TRBV6-5, the J gene TRBJ1-2; 11 positions agree with TRBD1. The CDR3 is 13 residues long. The V and J ends lost 6 bases and 6 bases, in that order; junction bases with no gene match: 3. The germline V gene has CDR1 MNHEY and CDR2 SVGAGI. CDR3 protein: CASRRGQGDGYTF. Here the CDR3 DNA reads TGTGCCAGCAGGCGGGGACAGGGGGATGGCTACACCTTC.

The gene calls are TRBV6-1 and TRBJ1-3; D uncertain. The germline gives CDR1 MNHNS, CDR2 SASEGT. There are 16 residues in the CDR3. V was clipped by 1 base and J by 0 bases, with 10 bases between them. The CDR3 region has the DNA TGTGCCAGCAGTGAAGGTTGGGGAGACTCTGGAAACACCATATATTTT. As protein: CASSEGWGDSGNTIYF.

The rearrangement uses TRBV18 and TRBJ1-4; D uncertain. This CDR3 comprises 14 residues. Germline V CDR1 and CDR2: KGHSH, LQKENI. V was clipped by 5 bases and J by 0 bases, with 7 bases between them. The DNA of the CDR3 is TGTGCCAGCTCAATCCAGACAACTAATGAAAAACTGTTTTTT. Its protein product is CASSIQTTNEKLFF.

Of note for this clone: The identical CDR3 is also encoded by other nucleotide sequences in the sample. This chain links TRBV28 with TRBJ2-7; maybe TRBD1 (6 bases). This CDR3 region has 13 residues. Trimming took 5 bases from V and 4 from J, leaving 12 bases between them. In germline, CDR1 is MDHEN, CDR2 SYDVKM. The CDR3 DNA follows: TGTGCCAGCAGTCCCGGGCAGGGGTACGAGCAGTACTTC. As protein: CASSPGQGYEQYF.

The J gene is TRBJ2-1, the V gene TRBV7-7; TRBD1 aligns across 10 bases. Germline-derived CDR1 and CDR2 are SSHAT and FNYEAQ (reference sequence). This CDR3 is 15 amino acids long. Trimming cost V 5 bases and J 12 bases; bases outside gene matches: 13. The CDR3 nucleotides are TGTGCCAGCAGCCCCAGTCGACAGGGGGCGCGAGGGCAGTTCTTC. Protein: CASSPSRQGARGQFF. The variable domain in full, completed from reference TRBV7-7 and TRBJ2-1, reads GAGVSQSPRYKVTKRGQDVTLRCDPISSHATLYWYQQALGQGPEFLTYFNYEAQPDKSGLPSDRFSAERPEGSISTLTIQRTEQRDSAMYRCASSPSRQGARGQFFGPGTRLTVL.

The J gene is TRBJ2-5, the V gene TRBV30, with TRBD1 matching 7 bases. The CDR3 extends over 13 amino acids. CDR1 and CDR2 (germline): GTSNPN, SVGIG (reference sequence). V shed 2 bases and J 3 bases; nucleotides not matched to a gene: 3. CDR3 nucleotide sequence: TGTGCCTGGAGTCGTGGGACAGAAGAGACCCAGTACTTC. Protein sequence: CAWSRGTEETQYF.

V is TRBV5-1 and J is TRBJ2-5; 8 bases map to TRBD2. CDR3 length: 14 residues. In germline, CDR1 is SGHRS, CDR2 YFSETQ. J gave up 5 bases and V 5 bases, and 8 bases lay outside the gene matches. The CDR3 coding sequence is TGCGCCAGCAGGAATGGACTAGCCGTTGAGACCCAGTACTTC. Its translation is CASRNGLAVETQYF.